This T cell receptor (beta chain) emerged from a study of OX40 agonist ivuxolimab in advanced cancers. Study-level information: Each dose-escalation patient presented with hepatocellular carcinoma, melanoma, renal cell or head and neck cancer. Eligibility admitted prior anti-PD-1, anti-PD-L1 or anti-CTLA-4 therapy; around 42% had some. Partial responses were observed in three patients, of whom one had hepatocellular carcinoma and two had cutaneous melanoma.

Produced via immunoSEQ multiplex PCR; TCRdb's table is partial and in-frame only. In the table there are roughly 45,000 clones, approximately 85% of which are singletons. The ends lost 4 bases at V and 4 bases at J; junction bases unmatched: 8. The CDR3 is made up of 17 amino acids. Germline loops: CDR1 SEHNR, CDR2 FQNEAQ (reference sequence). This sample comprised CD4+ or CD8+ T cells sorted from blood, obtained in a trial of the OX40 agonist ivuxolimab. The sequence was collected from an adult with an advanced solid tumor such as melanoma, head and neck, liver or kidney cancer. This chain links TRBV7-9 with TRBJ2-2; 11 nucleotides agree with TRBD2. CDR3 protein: CASSSPRLAGSTGELFF. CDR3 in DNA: TGTGCCAGCAGCTCCCCTCGACTAGCGGGGAGCACCGGGGAGCTGTTTTTT. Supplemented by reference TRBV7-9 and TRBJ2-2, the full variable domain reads DTGVSQNPRHKITKRGQNVTFRCDPISEHNRLYWYRQTLGQGPEFLTYFQNEAQLEKSRLLSDRFSAERPKGSFSTLEIQRTEQGDSAMYLCASSSPRLAGSTGELFFGEGSRLTVL.